The entry that follows covers one T cell receptor beta chain sequence. This clonotype is categorized as medium-sized (0.01 to 0.1%). Its antigen target is currently unknown. There are no base qualities to consult, and no much larger clone falls within one base. This entry belongs to a study. CDR1 and CDR2 are read off the germline V gene (reference sequence) as LGHDT and YNNKEL. V lost 4 bases and J lost 9 bases; the stretch between them is 22 bases long. From the cysteine up to the phenylalanine, the CDR3 has a length of 16 residues. Just the 48-base CDR3 DNA is kept, in frame starting at base 1. The listed sequencing device is Illumina MiSeq. TCRdb handled the public reads itself, with Q25 trimming in fastp and clone calling in MiXCR, and kept productive beta chains. Under each unique CDR3 protein, matching rows form one entry showing the most common genes and DNA. For this sample there are some 6,000 distinct CDR3 sequences; approximately 10% appear just once. The top ten hold approximately 5.1% of the sample.

The chain employs TRBV3-1 and TRBJ2-1, with the D call tentatively TRBD1 or TRBD2, each fitting 5 bases. This receptor was identified in a human donor with rheumatoid arthritis. The sequenced sample consisted of CD4+ T cells from synovial fluid. Read as DNA, the sequence is TGTGCCAGCAGCCCGGGGACCGGGACCTCCTATGGTGAGCAGTTCTTC. Translated, it gives CASSPGTGTSYGEQFF.